The T cell receptor beta chain described here comes from a study of T cells in Graves' hyperthyroidism and ophthalmopathy. The V and J ends lost 4 bases and 10 bases respectively, with 14 bases between them. This CDR3 has 12 amino acids. Germline V gene sequence: CDR1 SQVTM, CDR2 ANQGSEA. From RNA transcripts, TCR beta CDR3 regions were amplified. First-round RT-PCR targeting the TCR CDR3 was performed with the HTBI primer set. TCRdb re-analysed the multiplex PCR reads in MiXCR, keeping a single row per CDR3 protein. The table has around 490,000 distinct CDR3 sequences, just under 20% seen once. The source material was blood. This receptor was taken from a middle-aged man with Graves' ophthalmopathy. The chain links TRBV29-1 to TRBJ1-5; D not resolved. The CDR3 protein is CSVATPEGPQHF. DNA of the CDR3: TGCAGCGTTGCGACACCCGAAGGACCCCAGCATTTT.